This T cell receptor (beta chain) was sequenced for a study of T-cell memory formation after mild COVID-19. From the 5' RACE reads, TCRdb called clonotypes with MiXCR, one entry per CDR3 protein. The sample lists 250,000 to 350,000 distinct CDR3 sequences, around 15% seen once, with 21% in the top ten. Specimen: PBMCs or a T cell subset sorted from them (not recorded which). The sequence derives from a man younger than 35 who had mild COVID-19 (a few samples of this study predate the infection). Cell type and time point are not known.

In DNA form, the CDR3 reads TGTGCCAGCCGGAATGGCCAACACTACGAGCAGTACTTC. It translates to CASRNGQHYEQYF. V gene TRBV6-5 combines with J gene TRBJ2-7, with D hard to call. V shed 8 bases and J shed 3 bases, with 14 bases lying between them. Germline CDR1 is MNHEY and CDR2 is SVGAGI. This CDR3 region has 13 residues.